These 17 T cell receptor beta chains were all obtained from the same sample, sequenced in a study of T cells after yellow fever vaccination. From the 5' RACE reads, TCRdb called clonotypes with MiXCR, one entry per CDR3 protein. The data contain approximately 610,000 distinct CDR3 sequences, about 15% of them singletons. Sequencing was performed on PBMCs, taken less than 6 days after the first yellow fever vaccination. The receptor set was obtained from a man in his late teens or twenties who received the YFV17D yellow fever vaccine.

The chain carries TRBV12-3 or TRBV12-4 and TRBJ2-7; D might be TRBD1 or TRBD2, each matching 5 bases. The CDR3 has 13 amino acids. The CDR3 nucleotides read TGTGCAACAGCCATGGGACCGACCTACGAGCAGTACTTC. Translated, it gives CATAMGPTYEQYF.

This clonotype was counted a few times. V gene TRBV6-2 or TRBV6-3 combines with J gene TRBJ2-1; D remains ambiguous. Trimming removed 7 bases from V and 0 bases from J, with 16 bases in between. Germline V CDR1 and CDR2: MNHEY, SVGEGT. The CDR3 sequence is 16 residues long. The CDR3 sequence is CASTPIDRSSYNEQFF. CDR3 sequence (DNA): TGTGCCAGCACCCCTATTGACCGGAGCTCCTACAATGAGCAGTTCTTC.

A few counts support this clonotype. The rearrangement links TRBV5-1 to TRBJ2-5; 9 nucleotides agree with TRBD2. Germline V gene sequence: CDR1 SGHRS, CDR2 YFSETQ. The trim removed 4 bases at V and 5 bases at J, leaving 12 bases unmatched. The length of the CDR3 is 16 residues. The CDR3: CASSPTAGLAYETQYF. In nucleotides, the CDR3 is TGCGCCAGCAGCCCCACGGCGGGACTAGCATATGAGACCCAGTACTTC.

This clonotype was counted many times. The chain carries TRBV11-2 and TRBJ2-1; D possibly corresponds to TRBD2 (7 bases). Germline loops: CDR1 SGHAT, CDR2 FQNNGV. The V and J ends lost 1 base and 2 bases respectively, with 9 bases between them. This CDR3 has 15 amino acids. CDR3 coding DNA: TGTGCCAGCAGCTTAGGGGGGGGGCCCTACAATGAGCAGTTCTTC. It codes for CASSLGGGPYNEQFF.

The chain carries TRBV14 and TRBJ1-1; D is possibly TRBD1 (5 bases). The CDR3 loop spans 13 amino acids. Germline V lookup: CDR1 SGHDN, CDR2 FVKESK. Trimming removed 3 bases at V and 5 bases at J, with 10 bases between. The CDR3 is CASSHLGRTEAFF. Here the CDR3 DNA reads TGTGCCAGCAGCCACTTGGGGCGGACTGAAGCTTTCTTT.

This clonotype was counted ten times or more. The rearrangement uses TRBV6-2 or TRBV6-3 and TRBJ1-5; D remains ambiguous. Between the trimmed V and J ends, which lost 2 bases and 7 bases, there was a span of 6 bases. Per germline, CDR1 MNHEY and CDR2 SVGEGT. This CDR3 is 12 amino acids long. DNA of the CDR3: TGTGCCAGCAGTTACGGGGTCCAGCCCCAGCATTTT. Protein product: CASSYGVQPQHF.

V usage is TRBV7-2 and J usage is TRBJ2-3; 7 bases align to TRBD2. From germline, CDR1 is SGHTA and CDR2 FQGNSA. The CDR3 contains 17 residues. Unmatched junction bases numbered 9, after V lost 1 base and J lost 2 bases. CDR3 coding DNA: TGTGCCAGCAGCTTAGGGGCGGCTAGCGGAATCACAGATACGCAGTATTTT. It specifies CASSLGAASGITDTQYF.

This clonotype was observed a few times. The V and J genes are TRBV4-3 and TRBJ2-5, with TRBD1 identical over 8 bases. V was clipped by 5 bases and J by 5 bases; unmatched bases: 13. The germline V gene encodes CDR1 LGHNA and CDR2 YSLEER. The CDR3 length is 16 residues. The CDR3 protein is CASSIRLSGGMETQYF. The CDR3 coding sequence is TGCGCCAGCAGCATAAGGCTGTCAGGGGGCATGGAGACCCAGTACTTC.

The rearrangement uses TRBV18 and TRBJ1-6, with 9 bases identical to TRBD1. CDR1 is KGHSH, CDR2 LQKENI, per germline. J was trimmed by 5 bases and V by 3 bases; bases with no gene match: 5. The CDR3 length is 16 residues. The CDR3 sequence: CASSPVGTGNNSPLHF. CDR3 coding DNA: TGTGCCAGCTCACCGGTTGGGACAGGGAATAATTCACCCCTCCACTTT.

This chain links TRBV20-1 with TRBJ2-7; weak D call: TRBD1 (6 bases). CDR3 length equals 13 residues. Per germline, CDR1 DFQATT and CDR2 SNEGSKA (reference sequence). The V gene lost 3 bases and the J gene lost 5 bases, with 14 bases spanning the gap. The CDR3 loop reads CSARDSLSHEQYV. The CDR3 nucleotides read TGCAGTGCTAGGGACAGCCTTAGCCACGAGCAGTACGTC.

This clonotype was observed a few times. V and J are TRBV6-5 and TRBJ2-5; perhaps TRBD2 as D (6 bases). Germline V CDR1 and CDR2: MNHEY, SVGAGI. V was cut by 5 bases and J by 5 bases, with 12 bases left in between. The CDR3 spans 13 residues. The CDR3 nucleotides read TGTGCCAGCAGTCTACGGGGGTGGGAGACCCAGTACTTC. Translation gives CASSLRGWETQYF.

This clonotype was counted only a few times. The chain has TRBV7-9 and TRBJ1-5, with D hard to call. The germline V gene encodes CDR1 SEHNR and CDR2 FQNEAQ (reference sequence). The CDR3 has 14 amino acids. Deletions cut 4 bases from V and 4 bases from J, with 11 bases between. CDR3 loop: CASSSGRLNQPQHF. The CDR3 DNA reads as TGTGCCAGCAGCTCCGGACGGTTGAATCAGCCCCAGCATTTT.

This clonotype came up a few times. The V call is TRBV3-1, the J call TRBJ2-5; D unclear. There are 15 residues in the CDR3. Trimming took 4 bases from V and 0 from J, leaving 12 bases between them. Looked up from germline, CDR1 is LGHDT and CDR2 is YNNKEL (reference sequence). CDR3 sequence: CASSLMTVNQETQYF. The CDR3 DNA sequence: TGTGCCAGCAGCCTCATGACTGTTAACCAAGAGACCCAGTACTTC.

This clonotype was found a few times. The V call is TRBV21-1, the J call TRBJ2-4; the D call TRBD1 from the table was never checked on the DNA. TRBV21-1 represents a pseudogene. This CDR3 region has 18 residues. CDR3 DNA: TGTGCCAGCAGCAACCTTTCAACAGGGCGTCGATCCAAAAACATTCAGTACTTC. Amino acids: CASSNLSTGRRSKNIQYF.

This clonotype appeared a few times. The chain is built from TRBV12-3 or TRBV12-4 and TRBJ1-2; 9 bases map to TRBD1. V shed 7 bases, J shed 8 bases, and the junction held 11 bases outside the gene matches. There are 14 residues in the CDR3. CDR3 loop: CASNLVQGAQGYTF. CDR3 in DNA: TGTGCCAGCAACCTGGTACAGGGGGCGCAGGGCTACACCTTC.

The chain combines TRBV6-2 or TRBV6-3 with TRBJ2-1, with 11 bases aligning to TRBD2. The J segment lost 9 bases and the V segment lost 3 bases, leaving 1 base of the junction unmatched. The CDR3 runs to 13 residues. Germline values: CDR1 MNHEY, CDR2 SVGEGT. The CDR3 bases are TGTGCCAGCAGTTATACTAGCGGGGGTGAGCAGTTCTTC. Amino acid sequence: CASSYTSGGEQFF.

This clonotype was recorded a few times. The chain has TRBV23-1 and TRBJ2-3; 9 bases map to TRBD1. TRBV23-1 is an ORF for which the function is uncertain. CDR3 size: 18 residues. Trimming at V came to 0 bases and at J to 0 bases, leaving 7 bases not matched to a gene. DNA for the CDR3: TGCGCCAGCAGTCAATCGAGGGACAGGGAGTCTAGCACAGATACGCAGTATTTT. This encodes CASSQSRDRESSTDTQYF.